Below are 6 T cell receptor beta chains sequenced from a single sample in a study of beta chain features in type 1 diabetes. Investigators reverse transcribed all isolated RNA, so they sequenced expressed TCRB transcripts. TCRdb keeps only in-frame clones here, not all; method: immunoSEQ multiplex PCR. This table has 150,000 to 170,000 clones, around 8.5% appearing once. Material for sequencing was central memory CD4+ T cells from blood. These receptors all come from a man between 18 and 29 years old in good health.

This chain joins TRBV4-3 and TRBJ2-5; 9 nucleotides agree with TRBD2. V lost 1 base to trimming and J lost 7 bases; unmatched junction nucleotides: 7. CDR1 and CDR2 (germline): LGHNA, YSLEER. This CDR3 comprises 15 residues. CDR3 DNA sequence: TGCGCCAGCAGCCAAGCCGGGACTAGCAAAGTGACCCAGTACTTC. It specifies CASSQAGTSKVTQYF.

In this sample, this clone turned up a few times. The chain couples TRBV4-2 to TRBJ2-5, with TRBD2 matching 14 bases. This CDR3 region has 19 residues. Germline trimming cut 4 bases from V and 5 bases from J; bases unmatched to any gene: 15. Germline V gives CDR1 LGHNA, CDR2 YNFKEQ. CDR3 amino acids: CASSLKIGLAGGHAETQYF. In DNA, the CDR3 is TGTGCCAGCAGCCTCAAAATTGGACTAGCGGGAGGTCACGCGGAGACCCAGTACTTC.

This clone has more than one count but fewer than ten. The rearrangement uses TRBV29-1 and TRBJ1-4; 10 nucleotides align to TRBD1. The germline V gene has CDR1 SQVTM and CDR2 ANQGSEA. The CDR3 is 15 amino acids. J gave up 8 bases and V 0 bases, and 6 bases lay outside the gene matches. CDR3 coding DNA: TGCAGCGTTGAAGATTTCGGGACAGGGGTAGAAAAACTGTTTTTT. The encoded protein is CSVEDFGTGVEKLFF.

This clone was picked up many times. The J gene is TRBJ2-3, the V gene TRBV10-3; a possible D gene is TRBD1 (6 bases). The CDR3 sequence is 15 residues long. CDR1 is ENHRY, CDR2 SYGVKD, per germline. V gave up 6 bases and J gave up 2 bases, with 15 bases separating them. CDR3 region: CAISRDTTPTDTQYF. The CDR3 region has the DNA TGTGCCATCAGCCGGGACACCACCCCCACAGATACGCAGTATTTT.

The sample holds many counts of this clone. This sequence joins TRBV30 and TRBJ2-2, with 12 bases fitting TRBD2. This CDR3 spans 16 amino acids. Germline CDR1 is GTSNPN and CDR2 is SVGIG (reference sequence). The trim removed 2 bases at V and 4 bases at J, leaving 5 bases unmatched. CDR3 region: CAWSRLAGVFTGELFF. As DNA, the CDR3 is TGTGCCTGGAGTCGACTAGCGGGAGTCTTCACCGGGGAGCTGTTTTTT.

This clone was seen more than once but under ten times. V is TRBV28 and J is TRBJ2-1; 8 nucleotides align to TRBD1. The junction had 10 bases not matched to a gene; V was cut back by 5 bases and J by 4 bases. CDR1 and CDR2 (germline): MDHEN, SYDVKM. The length of the CDR3 is 16 residues. The CDR3 protein is CASSARTGRRYNEQFF. CDR3 bases: TGTGCCAGCAGTGCCCGGACAGGGAGGAGGTACAATGAGCAGTTCTTC. Together with reference TRBV28 and TRBJ2-1, the CDR3 gives the full variable domain: DVKVTQSSRYLVKRTGEKVFLECVQDMDHENMFWYRQDPGLGLRLIYFSYDVKMKEKGDIPEGYSVSREKKERFSLILESASTNQTSMYLCASSARTGRRYNEQFFGPGTRLTVL.